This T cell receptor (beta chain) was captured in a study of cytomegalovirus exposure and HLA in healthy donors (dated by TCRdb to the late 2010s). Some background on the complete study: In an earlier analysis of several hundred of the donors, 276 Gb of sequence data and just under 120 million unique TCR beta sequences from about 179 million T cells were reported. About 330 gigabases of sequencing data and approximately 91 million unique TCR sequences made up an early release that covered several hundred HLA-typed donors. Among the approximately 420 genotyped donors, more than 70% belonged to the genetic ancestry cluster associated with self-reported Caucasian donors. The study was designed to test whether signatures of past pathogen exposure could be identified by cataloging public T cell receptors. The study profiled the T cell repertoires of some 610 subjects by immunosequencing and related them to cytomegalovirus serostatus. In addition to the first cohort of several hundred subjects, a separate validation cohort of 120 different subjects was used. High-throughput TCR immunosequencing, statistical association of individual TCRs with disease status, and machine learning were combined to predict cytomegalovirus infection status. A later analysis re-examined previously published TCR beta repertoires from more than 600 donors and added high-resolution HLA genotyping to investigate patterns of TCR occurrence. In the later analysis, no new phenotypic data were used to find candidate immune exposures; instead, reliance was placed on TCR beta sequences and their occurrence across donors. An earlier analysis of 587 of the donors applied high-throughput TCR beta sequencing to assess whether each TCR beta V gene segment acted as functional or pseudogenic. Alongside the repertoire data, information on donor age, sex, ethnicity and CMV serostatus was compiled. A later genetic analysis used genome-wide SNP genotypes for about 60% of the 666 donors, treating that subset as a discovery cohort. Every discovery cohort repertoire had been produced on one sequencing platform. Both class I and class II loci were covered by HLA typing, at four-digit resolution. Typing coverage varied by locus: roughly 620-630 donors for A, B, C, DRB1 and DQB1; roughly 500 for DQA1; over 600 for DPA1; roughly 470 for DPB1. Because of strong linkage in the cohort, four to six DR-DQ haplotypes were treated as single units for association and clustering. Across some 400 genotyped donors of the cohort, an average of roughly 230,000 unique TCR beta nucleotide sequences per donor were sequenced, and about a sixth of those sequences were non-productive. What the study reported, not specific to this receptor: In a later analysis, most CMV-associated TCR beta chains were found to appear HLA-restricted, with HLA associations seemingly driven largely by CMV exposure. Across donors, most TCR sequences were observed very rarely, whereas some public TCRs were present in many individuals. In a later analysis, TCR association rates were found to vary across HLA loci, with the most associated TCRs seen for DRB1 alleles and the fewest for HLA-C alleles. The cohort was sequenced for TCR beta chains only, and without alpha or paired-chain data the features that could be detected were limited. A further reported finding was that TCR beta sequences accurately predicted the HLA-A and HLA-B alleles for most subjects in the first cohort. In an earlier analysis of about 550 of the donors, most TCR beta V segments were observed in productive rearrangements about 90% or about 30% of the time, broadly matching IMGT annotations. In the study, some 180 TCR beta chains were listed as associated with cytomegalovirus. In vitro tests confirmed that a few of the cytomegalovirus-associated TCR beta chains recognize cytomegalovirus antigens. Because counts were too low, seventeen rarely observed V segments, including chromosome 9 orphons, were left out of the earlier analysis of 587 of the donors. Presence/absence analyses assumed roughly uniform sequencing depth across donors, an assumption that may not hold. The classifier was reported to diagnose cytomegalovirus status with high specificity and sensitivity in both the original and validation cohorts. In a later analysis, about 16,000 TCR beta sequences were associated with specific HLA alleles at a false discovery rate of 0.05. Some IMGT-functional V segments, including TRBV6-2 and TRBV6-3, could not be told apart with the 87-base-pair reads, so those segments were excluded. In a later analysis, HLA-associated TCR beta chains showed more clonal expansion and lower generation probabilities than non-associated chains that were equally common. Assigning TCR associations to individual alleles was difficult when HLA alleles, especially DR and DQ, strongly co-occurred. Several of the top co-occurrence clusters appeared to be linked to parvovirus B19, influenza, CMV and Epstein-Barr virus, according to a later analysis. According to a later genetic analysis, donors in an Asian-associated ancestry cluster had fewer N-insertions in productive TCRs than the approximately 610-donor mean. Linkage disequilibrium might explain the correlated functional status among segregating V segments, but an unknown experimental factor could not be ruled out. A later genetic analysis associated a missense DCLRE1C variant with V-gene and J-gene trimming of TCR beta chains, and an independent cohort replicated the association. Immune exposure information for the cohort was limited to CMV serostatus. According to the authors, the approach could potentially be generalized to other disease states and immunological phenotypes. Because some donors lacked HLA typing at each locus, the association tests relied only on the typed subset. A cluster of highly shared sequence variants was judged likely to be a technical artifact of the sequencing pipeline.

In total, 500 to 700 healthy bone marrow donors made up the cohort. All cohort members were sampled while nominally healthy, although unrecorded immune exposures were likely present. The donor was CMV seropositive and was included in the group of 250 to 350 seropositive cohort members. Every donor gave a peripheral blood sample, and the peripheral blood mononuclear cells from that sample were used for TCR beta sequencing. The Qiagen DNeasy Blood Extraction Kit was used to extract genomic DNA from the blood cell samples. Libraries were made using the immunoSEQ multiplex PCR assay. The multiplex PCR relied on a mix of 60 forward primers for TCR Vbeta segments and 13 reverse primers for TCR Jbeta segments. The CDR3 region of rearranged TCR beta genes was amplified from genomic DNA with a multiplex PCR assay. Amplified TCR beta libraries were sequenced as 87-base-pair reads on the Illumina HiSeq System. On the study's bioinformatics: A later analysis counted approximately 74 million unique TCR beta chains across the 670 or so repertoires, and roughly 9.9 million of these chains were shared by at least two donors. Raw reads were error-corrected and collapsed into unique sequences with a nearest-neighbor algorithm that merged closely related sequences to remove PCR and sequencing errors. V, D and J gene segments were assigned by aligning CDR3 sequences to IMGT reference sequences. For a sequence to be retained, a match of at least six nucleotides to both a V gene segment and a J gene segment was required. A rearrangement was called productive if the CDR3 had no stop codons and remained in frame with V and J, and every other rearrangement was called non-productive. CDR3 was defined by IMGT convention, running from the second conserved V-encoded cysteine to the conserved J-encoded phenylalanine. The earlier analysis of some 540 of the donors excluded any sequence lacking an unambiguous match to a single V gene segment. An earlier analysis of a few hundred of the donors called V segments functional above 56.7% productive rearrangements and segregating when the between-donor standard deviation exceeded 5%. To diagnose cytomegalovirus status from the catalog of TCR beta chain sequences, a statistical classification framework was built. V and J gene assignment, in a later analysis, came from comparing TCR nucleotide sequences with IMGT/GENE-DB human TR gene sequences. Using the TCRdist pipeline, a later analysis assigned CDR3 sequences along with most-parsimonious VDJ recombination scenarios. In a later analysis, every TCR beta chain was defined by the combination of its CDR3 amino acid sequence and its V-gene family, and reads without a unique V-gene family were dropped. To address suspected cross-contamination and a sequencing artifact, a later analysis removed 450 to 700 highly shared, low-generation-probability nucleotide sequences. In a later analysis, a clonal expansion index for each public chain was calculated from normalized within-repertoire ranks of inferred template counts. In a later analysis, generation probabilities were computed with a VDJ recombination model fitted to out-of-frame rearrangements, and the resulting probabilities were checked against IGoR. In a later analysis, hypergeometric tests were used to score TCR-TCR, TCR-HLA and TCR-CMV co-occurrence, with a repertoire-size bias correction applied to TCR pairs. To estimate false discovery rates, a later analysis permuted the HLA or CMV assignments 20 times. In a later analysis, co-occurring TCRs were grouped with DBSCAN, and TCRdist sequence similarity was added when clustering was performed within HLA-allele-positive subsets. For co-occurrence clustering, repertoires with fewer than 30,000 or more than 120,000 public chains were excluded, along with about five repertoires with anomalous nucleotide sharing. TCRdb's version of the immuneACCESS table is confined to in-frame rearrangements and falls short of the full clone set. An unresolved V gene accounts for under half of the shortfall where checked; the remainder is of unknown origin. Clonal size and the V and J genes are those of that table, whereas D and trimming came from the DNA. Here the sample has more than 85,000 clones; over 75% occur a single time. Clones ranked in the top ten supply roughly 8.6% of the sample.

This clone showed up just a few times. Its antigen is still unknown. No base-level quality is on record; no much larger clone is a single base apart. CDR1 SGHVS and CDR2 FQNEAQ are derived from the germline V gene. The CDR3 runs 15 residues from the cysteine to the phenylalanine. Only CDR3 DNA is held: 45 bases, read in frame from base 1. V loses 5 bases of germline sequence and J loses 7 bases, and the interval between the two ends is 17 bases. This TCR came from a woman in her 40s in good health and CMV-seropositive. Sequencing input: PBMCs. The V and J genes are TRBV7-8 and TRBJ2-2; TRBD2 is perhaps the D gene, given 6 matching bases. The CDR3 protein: CASSPQGGVDGELFF. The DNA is TGTGCCAGCAGCCCCCAGGGCGGGGTGGACGGGGAGCTGTTTTTT.